This T cell receptor (beta chain) was sequenced during a study of regulatory T cells in long-lasting Graves disease. Overall study context: Newly diagnosed Graves' patients had taken antithyroid drugs under 3 months. Regarding the study as a whole: Repertoires from persistent disease leaned toward TRBV28, TRBJ1-2 and TRBJ2-5.

Germline CDR1 and CDR2: SGHRS and YFSETQ. The ends were cut back, 1 base at V and 9 bases at J, with 11 bases in the middle. The CDR3 consists of 13 residues. Time point defined: newly diagnosed GD, antithyroid drugs for less than 3 months. PBMCs provided the RNA from which the TCR library was made. American Thyroid Association guidelines served as the basis for diagnosing Graves' disease. Peripheral blood, approximately 9 milliliters per patient, was collected in EDTA tubes. Construction of the TCR beta libraries employed iRepertoire HTBI primers in conjunction with Arm-PCR of CDR3 regions. TCRdb re-derived calls from the multiplex PCR reads in MiXCR, one entry per CDR3 protein. The data show around 420,000 distinct CDR3 sequences, with roughly 15% seen just once and 22% held by the top ten. The table lists this clonotype with many counts. Its target is unknown.

The source material was peripheral blood mononuclear cells (PBMCs), sampled at new diagnosis, from a patient treated with antithyroid drugs. The rearrangement uses TRBV5-1 and TRBJ1-3; no reliable D call. The receptor was isolated from a female donor with Graves disease. The CDR3 sequence: CASSLSGSSTIYF. As DNA, the CDR3 is TGCGCCAGCAGCTTGTCGGGGAGTAGCACCATATATTTT. The whole variable domain, remainder taken from reference TRBV5-1 and TRBJ1-3, is KAGVTQTPRYLIKTRGQQVTLSCSPISGHRSVSWYQQTPGQGLQFLFEYFSETQRNKGNFPGRFSGRQFSNSRSEMNVSTLELGDSALYLCASSLSGSSTIYFGEGSWLTVV.